These T cell receptor beta chains were read from a single sample in a study of OX40 agonist ivuxolimab in advanced cancers. The method was immunoSEQ multiplex PCR; TCRdb's version includes in-frame clones alone and lacks a portion of them. Found here are some 65,000 clones, roughly 87% of them singletons; the top ten hold 12%. Source: CD4+ or CD8+ T cells sorted from blood, taken in a trial of the OX40 agonist ivuxolimab. These receptors all come from an adult with an advanced solid tumor such as melanoma, head and neck, liver or kidney cancer. The CDR3 runs from the conserved cysteine through the conserved F or W. The order of the fields is clone size, J gene, V gene, CDR3 protein. Clone size is stated in some rows and not others, as once, few, many or a class when expanded.

clone_size: .; j_call: TRBJ2-3; v_call: TRBV28; cdr3_aa: CASSHLGEGLGLAGIYTDTQYF
clone_size: .; j_call: TRBJ1-2; v_call: TRBV4-1; cdr3_aa: CASSQDNHGYTF
clone_size: .; j_call: TRBJ2-7; v_call: TRBV25-1; cdr3_aa: CASSELSSGDNYEQYF
clone_size: .; j_call: TRBJ2-1; v_call: TRBV7-9; cdr3_aa: CASSLRAGEAGGYNEQFF
clone_size: .; j_call: TRBJ2-7; v_call: TRBV28; cdr3_aa: CAIRTSDSYEQYF
clone_size: .; j_call: TRBJ2-3; v_call: TRBV27; cdr3_aa: CASSLLAGDTQYF
clone_size: .; j_call: TRBJ2-2; v_call: TRBV9; cdr3_aa: CASSVEGAGELFF
clone_size: .; j_call: TRBJ2-7; v_call: TRBV30; cdr3_aa: CAWSPGVAEQYF
clone_size: .; j_call: TRBJ2-7; v_call: TRBV19; cdr3_aa: CASSKPPRDRLYEQYF
clone_size: .; j_call: TRBJ2-2; v_call: TRBV7-6; cdr3_aa: CASSLAPQYTGELFF
clone_size: .; j_call: TRBJ2-1; v_call: TRBV7-9; cdr3_aa: CASSFPRLAGGSYNEQFF
clone_size: .; j_call: TRBJ2-3; v_call: TRBV11-2; cdr3_aa: CASSLGQGADTQYF
clone_size: .; j_call: TRBJ1-2; v_call: TRBV13; cdr3_aa: CASSSRQGTSNYGYTF
clone_size: .; j_call: TRBJ2-1; v_call: TRBV27; cdr3_aa: CASRLGQYNEQFF
clone_size: .; j_call: TRBJ1-1; v_call: TRBV19; cdr3_aa: CASSISTLEAFF
clone_size: .; j_call: TRBJ1-1; v_call: TRBV10-3; cdr3_aa: CAIKGLGNTEAFF
clone_size: .; j_call: TRBJ2-1; v_call: TRBV11-2; cdr3_aa: CASSPALAGGQDEQFF
clone_size: few; j_call: TRBJ1-4; v_call: TRBV6-5; cdr3_aa: CASSPGGEKLFF
clone_size: .; j_call: TRBJ1-4; v_call: TRBV19; cdr3_aa: CASSMADATNEKLFF
clone_size: .; j_call: TRBJ1-3; v_call: TRBV6-1; cdr3_aa: CASMAGGFGGNTIYF
clone_size: .; j_call: TRBJ2-5; v_call: TRBV7-9; cdr3_aa: CASSRGETQYF
clone_size: .; j_call: TRBJ2-3; v_call: TRBV7-9; cdr3_aa: CASSSALGPPGDF
clone_size: .; j_call: TRBJ2-7; v_call: TRBV7-9; cdr3_aa: CASSLNYEQYF
clone_size: .; j_call: TRBJ2-7; v_call: TRBV7-8; cdr3_aa: CASSLRPGGYEQYF
clone_size: .; j_call: TRBJ2-2; v_call: TRBV7-6; cdr3_aa: CASSFPSSGGSNTGELFF
clone_size: .; j_call: TRBJ1-1; v_call: TRBV27; cdr3_aa: CASSFTYMQGGEAFF
clone_size: .; j_call: TRBJ2-7; v_call: TRBV5-4; cdr3_aa: CASSLVGQGFHEQYF
clone_size: .; j_call: TRBJ1-5; v_call: TRBV27; cdr3_aa: CASLEEPQHF
clone_size: .; j_call: TRBJ1-1; v_call: TRBV27; cdr3_aa: CASSLSPVNTEAFF
clone_size: .; j_call: TRBJ2-3; v_call: TRBV5-1; cdr3_aa: CASSGLSTDTQYF
clone_size: .; j_call: TRBJ2-5; v_call: TRBV5-1; cdr3_aa: CASSLVLAGEGETQYF
clone_size: .; j_call: TRBJ2-7; v_call: TRBV10-1; cdr3_aa: CAVRHKTGTYEQYF
clone_size: .; j_call: TRBJ2-7; v_call: TRBV6-6; cdr3_aa: CASGMSYEQYF
clone_size: .; j_call: TRBJ2-7; v_call: TRBV27; cdr3_aa: CASSLRTYEQYF
clone_size: .; j_call: TRBJ1-5; v_call: TRBV5-6; cdr3_aa: CASSFLGRPQHF
clone_size: .; j_call: TRBJ1-1; v_call: TRBV7-7; cdr3_aa: CASSPTLNTEAFF
clone_size: .; j_call: TRBJ2-1; v_call: TRBV18; cdr3_aa: CASSPVTGTSGRPKADEQFF
clone_size: .; j_call: TRBJ2-3; v_call: TRBV27; cdr3_aa: CASSLGHDINTDTQYF
clone_size: .; j_call: TRBJ2-1; v_call: TRBV5-1; cdr3_aa: CASSLSGGSYNEQFF
clone_size: .; j_call: TRBJ2-2; v_call: TRBV4-2; cdr3_aa: CASSHDSLEDAGELFF
clone_size: .; j_call: TRBJ2-7; v_call: TRBV4-2; cdr3_aa: CASSQDAGGEQYF
clone_size: .; j_call: TRBJ1-1; v_call: TRBV27; cdr3_aa: CASSLEGNTEAFF
clone_size: .; j_call: TRBJ2-2; v_call: TRBV4-1; cdr3_aa: CASSQDSLAGGPAGELFF
clone_size: once; j_call: TRBJ1-1; v_call: TRBV7-9; cdr3_aa: CASSRGGTFEAFF
clone_size: .; j_call: TRBJ2-7; v_call: TRBV29-1; cdr3_aa: CSGRSLDGEQYF
clone_size: .; j_call: TRBJ1-4; v_call: TRBV7-9; cdr3_aa: CASGPPVGLPNEKLFF
clone_size: .; j_call: TRBJ2-7; v_call: TRBV19; cdr3_aa: CASRSQGGSYEQYF
clone_size: .; j_call: TRBJ2-1; v_call: TRBV11-2; cdr3_aa: CASSLGSSYNEQFF
clone_size: .; j_call: TRBJ2-7; v_call: TRBV30; cdr3_aa: CAWSVPDRHTYEQYF
clone_size: .; j_call: TRBJ2-7; v_call: TRBV29-1; cdr3_aa: CSAERRSADEFAYEQYF
clone_size: .; j_call: TRBJ2-1; v_call: TRBV19; cdr3_aa: CASMLAGGYNEQFF
clone_size: .; j_call: TRBJ2-1; v_call: TRBV2; cdr3_aa: CASSEFASGVYNEQFF
clone_size: .; j_call: TRBJ2-1; v_call: TRBV5-1; cdr3_aa: CASSWTSGYNEQFF
clone_size: once; j_call: TRBJ2-5; v_call: TRBV13; cdr3_aa: CASSLRLGETQYF
clone_size: .; j_call: TRBJ1-1; v_call: TRBV19; cdr3_aa: CATRPDPDAEAFF
clone_size: .; j_call: TRBJ2-7; v_call: TRBV27; cdr3_aa: CASSFFSGSLYEQYF
clone_size: .; j_call: TRBJ2-7; v_call: TRBV6-1; cdr3_aa: CASSVRNEQYF
clone_size: .; j_call: TRBJ2-5; v_call: TRBV27; cdr3_aa: CASSLLGGGPGETQYF
clone_size: .; j_call: .; v_call: TRBV9; cdr3_aa: CASSVRGIGYEQYF